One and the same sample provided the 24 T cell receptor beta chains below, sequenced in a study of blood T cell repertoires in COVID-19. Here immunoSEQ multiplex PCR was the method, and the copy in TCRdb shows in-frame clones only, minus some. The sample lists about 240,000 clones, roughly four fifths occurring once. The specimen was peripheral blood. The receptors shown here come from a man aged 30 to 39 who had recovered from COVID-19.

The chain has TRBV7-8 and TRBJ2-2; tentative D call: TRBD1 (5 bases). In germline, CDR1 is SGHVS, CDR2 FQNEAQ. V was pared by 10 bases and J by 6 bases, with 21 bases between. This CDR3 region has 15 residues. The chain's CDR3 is CATTESRASAGELFF. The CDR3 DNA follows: TGTGCCACCACCGAAAGCAGGGCTTCGGCCGGGGAGCTGTTTTTT.

The CDR3 protein is CASSTDRDSPLHF. Here the CDR3 DNA reads TGTGCCAGCAGCACAGACAGGGATTCACCCCTCCACTTT. The chain is built from TRBV7-3 and TRBJ1-6; 7 bases are a match to TRBD1. In germline, CDR1 is SGHTA, CDR2 FQGTGA. V was pared by 5 bases and J by 8 bases, with 3 bases of the junction left unmatched. This CDR3 comprises 13 residues.

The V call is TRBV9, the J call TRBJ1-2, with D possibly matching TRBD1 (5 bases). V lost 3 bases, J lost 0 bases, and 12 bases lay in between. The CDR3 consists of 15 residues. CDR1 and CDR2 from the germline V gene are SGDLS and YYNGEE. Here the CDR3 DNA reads TGTGCCAGCAGCGGGCTGGGGGGTTCTAACTATGGCTACACCTTC. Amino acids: CASSGLGGSNYGYTF.

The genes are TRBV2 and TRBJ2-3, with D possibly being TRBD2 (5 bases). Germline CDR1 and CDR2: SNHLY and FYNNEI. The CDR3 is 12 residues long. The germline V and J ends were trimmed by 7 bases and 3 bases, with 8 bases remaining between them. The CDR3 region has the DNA TGTGCCAGCATCGGGGAGACAGATACGCAGTATTTT. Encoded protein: CASIGETDTQYF. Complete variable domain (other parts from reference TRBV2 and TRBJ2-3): EPEVTQTPSHQVTQMGQEVILRCVPISNHLYFYWYRQILGQKVEFLVSFYNNEISEKSEIFDDQFSVERPDGSNFTLKIRSTKLEDSAMYFCASIGETDTQYFGPGTRLTVL.

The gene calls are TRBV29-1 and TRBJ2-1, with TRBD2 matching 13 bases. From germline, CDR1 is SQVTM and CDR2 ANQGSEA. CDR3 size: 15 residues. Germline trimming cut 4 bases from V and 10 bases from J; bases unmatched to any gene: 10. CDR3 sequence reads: CSVVQTSGGLGEQFF. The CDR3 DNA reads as TGCAGCGTTGTCCAGACTAGCGGGGGGCTGGGAGAGCAGTTCTTC.

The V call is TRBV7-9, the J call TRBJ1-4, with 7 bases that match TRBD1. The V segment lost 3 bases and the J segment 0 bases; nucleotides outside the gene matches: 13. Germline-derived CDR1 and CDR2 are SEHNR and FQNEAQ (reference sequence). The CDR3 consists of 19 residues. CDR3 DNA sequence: TGTGCCAGCAGCTTTCCCCTCGGGGACAGTCAAGCAACTAATGAAAAACTGTTTTTT. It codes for CASSFPLGDSQATNEKLFF.

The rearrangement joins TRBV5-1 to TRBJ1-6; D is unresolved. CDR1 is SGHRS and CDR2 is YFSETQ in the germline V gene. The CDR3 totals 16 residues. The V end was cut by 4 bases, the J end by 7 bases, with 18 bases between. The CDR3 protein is CASSLAMGAGNSPLHF. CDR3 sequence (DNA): TGCGCCAGCAGCCTGGCCATGGGAGCAGGAAATTCACCCCTCCACTTT.

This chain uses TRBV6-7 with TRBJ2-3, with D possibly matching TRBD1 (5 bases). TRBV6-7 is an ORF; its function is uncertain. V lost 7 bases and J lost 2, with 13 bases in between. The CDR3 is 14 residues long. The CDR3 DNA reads TGTGCCAGCACACAGGATTTTGACACAGATACGCAGTATTTT. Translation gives CASTQDFDTDTQYF.

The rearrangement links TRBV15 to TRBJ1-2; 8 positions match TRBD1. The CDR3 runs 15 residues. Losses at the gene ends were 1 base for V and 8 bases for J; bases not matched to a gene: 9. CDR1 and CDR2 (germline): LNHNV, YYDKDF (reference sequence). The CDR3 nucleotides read TGTGCCACCAGCAGAGGGGCAGGGGGCGAAAGAGGCTACACCTTC. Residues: CATSRGAGGERGYTF.

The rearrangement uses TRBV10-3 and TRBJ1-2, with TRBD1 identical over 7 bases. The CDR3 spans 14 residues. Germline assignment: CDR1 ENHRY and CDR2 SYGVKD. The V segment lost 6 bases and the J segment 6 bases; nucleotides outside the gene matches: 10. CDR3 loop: CAIRKTGLNDGYTF. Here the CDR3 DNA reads TGTGCCATCAGAAAGACAGGGTTGAACGATGGCTACACCTTC.

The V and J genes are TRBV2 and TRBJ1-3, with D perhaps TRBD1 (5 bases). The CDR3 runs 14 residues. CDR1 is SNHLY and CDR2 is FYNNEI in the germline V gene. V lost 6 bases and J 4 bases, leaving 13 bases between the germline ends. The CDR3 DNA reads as TGTGCCAGCAGGAGACAGAACCGGGGAAACACCATATATTTT. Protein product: CASRRQNRGNTIYF. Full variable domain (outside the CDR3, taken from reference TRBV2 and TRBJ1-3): EPEVTQTPSHQVTQMGQEVILRCVPISNHLYFYWYRQILGQKVEFLVSFYNNEISEKSEIFDDQFSVERPDGSNFTLKIRSTKLEDSAMYFCASRRQNRGNTIYFGEGSWLTVV.

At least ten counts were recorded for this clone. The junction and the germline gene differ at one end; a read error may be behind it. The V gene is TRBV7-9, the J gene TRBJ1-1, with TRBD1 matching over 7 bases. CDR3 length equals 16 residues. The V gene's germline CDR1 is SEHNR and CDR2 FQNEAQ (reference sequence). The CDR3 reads CASSTYRGRGNSEAFF. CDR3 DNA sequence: TGTGCCAGCAGCACCTACAGGGGCCGAGGGAACTCTGAAGCTTTCTTT.

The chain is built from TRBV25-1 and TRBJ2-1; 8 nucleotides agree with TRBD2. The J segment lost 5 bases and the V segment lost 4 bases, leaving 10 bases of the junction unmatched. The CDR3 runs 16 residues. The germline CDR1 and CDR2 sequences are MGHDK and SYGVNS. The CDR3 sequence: CASSVPGGALHNEQFF. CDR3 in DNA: TGTGCCAGCAGTGTACCCGGGGGGGCCCTCCACAATGAGCAGTTCTTC.

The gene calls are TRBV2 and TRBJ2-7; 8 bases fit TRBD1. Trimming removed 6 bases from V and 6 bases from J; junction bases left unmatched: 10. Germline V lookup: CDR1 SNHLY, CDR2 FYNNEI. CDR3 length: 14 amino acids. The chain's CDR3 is CASRDRVTYSEQYF. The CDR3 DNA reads TGTGCCAGCAGGGACAGGGTAACTTACTCCGAGCAGTACTTC.

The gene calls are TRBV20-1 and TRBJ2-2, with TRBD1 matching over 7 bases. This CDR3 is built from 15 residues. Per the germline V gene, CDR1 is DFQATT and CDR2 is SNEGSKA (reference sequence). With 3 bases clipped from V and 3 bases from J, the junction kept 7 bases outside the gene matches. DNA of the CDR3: TGCAGTGCTAGTCAGGGGGATTCCGACACCGGGGAGCTGTTTTTT. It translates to CSASQGDSDTGELFF.

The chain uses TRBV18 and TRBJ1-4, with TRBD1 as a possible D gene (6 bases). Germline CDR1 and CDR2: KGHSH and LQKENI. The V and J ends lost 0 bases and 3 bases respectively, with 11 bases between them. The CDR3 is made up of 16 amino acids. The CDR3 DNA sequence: TGTGCCAGCTCACCACCGAATAACAGGGCTAATGAAAAACTGTTTTTT. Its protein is CASSPPNNRANEKLFF. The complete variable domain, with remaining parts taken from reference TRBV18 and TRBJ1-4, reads NAGVMQNPRHLVRRRGQEARLRCSPMKGHSHVYWYRQLPEEGLKFMVYLQKENIIDESGMPKERFSAEFPKEGPSILRIQQVVRGDSAAYFCASSPPNNRANEKLFFGSGTQLSVL.

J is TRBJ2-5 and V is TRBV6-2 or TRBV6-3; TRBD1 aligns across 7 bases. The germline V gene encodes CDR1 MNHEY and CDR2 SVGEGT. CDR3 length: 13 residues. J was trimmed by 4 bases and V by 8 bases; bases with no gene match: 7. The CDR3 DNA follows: TGTGCCAGCGGCCCAGGGGGAGCAGAGACCCAGTACTTC. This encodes CASGPGGAETQYF.

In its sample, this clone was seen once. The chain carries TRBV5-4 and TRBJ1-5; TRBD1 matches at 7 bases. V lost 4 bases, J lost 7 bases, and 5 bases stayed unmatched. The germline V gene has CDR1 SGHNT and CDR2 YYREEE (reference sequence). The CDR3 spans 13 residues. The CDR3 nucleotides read TGTGCCAGCAGCACAGACAGGGAGCAGCCCCAGCATTTT. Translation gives CASSTDREQPQHF.

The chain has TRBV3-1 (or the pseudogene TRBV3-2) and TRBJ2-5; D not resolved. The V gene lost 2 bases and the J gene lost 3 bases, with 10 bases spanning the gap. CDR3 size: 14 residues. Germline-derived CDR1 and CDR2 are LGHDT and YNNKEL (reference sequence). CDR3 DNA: TGTGCCAGCAGCCAATCACCGCAGAAAGAGACCCAGTACTTC. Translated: CASSQSPQKETQYF.

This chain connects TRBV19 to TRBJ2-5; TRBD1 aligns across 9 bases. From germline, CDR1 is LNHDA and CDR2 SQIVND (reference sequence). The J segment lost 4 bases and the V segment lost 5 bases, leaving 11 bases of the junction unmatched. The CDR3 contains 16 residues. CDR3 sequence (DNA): TGTGCCAGTAGTCCAGGGGACAGGGTTGTTAGAGAGACCCAGTACTTC. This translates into CASSPGDRVVRETQYF.

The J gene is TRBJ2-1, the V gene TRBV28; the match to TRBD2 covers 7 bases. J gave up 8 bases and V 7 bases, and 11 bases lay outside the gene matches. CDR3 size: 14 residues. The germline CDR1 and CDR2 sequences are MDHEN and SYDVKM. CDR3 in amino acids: CASNSGVGHDEQFF. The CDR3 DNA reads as TGTGCCAGCAACAGCGGGGTGGGGCACGATGAGCAGTTCTTC. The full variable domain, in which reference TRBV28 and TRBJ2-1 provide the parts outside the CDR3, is DVKVTQSSRYLVKRTGEKVFLECVQDMDHENMFWYRQDPGLGLRLIYFSYDVKMKEKGDIPEGYSVSREKKERFSLILESASTNQTSMYLCASNSGVGHDEQFFGPGTRLTVL.

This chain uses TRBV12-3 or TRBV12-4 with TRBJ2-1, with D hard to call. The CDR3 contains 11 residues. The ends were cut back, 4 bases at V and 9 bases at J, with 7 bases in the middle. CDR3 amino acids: CASSSPREQFF. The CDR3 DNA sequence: TGTGCCAGCAGTTCCCCCCGTGAGCAGTTCTTC.

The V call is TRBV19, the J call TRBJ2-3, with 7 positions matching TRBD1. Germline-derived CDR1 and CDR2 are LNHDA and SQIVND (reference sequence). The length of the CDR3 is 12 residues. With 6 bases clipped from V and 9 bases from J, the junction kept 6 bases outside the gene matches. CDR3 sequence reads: CASREPGGTQYF. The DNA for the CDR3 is TGTGCCAGTAGGGAACCAGGGGGAACGCAGTATTTT.

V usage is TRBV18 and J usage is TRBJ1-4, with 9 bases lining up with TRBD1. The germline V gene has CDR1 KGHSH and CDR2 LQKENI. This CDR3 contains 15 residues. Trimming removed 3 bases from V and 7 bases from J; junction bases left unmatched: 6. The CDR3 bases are TGTGCCAGCTCACCTCCGGACAGGGGAGGTGAAAAACTGTTTTTT. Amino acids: CASSPPDRGGEKLFF.